The rows below give T cell receptor beta chains drawn from one sample of a study of CD8 T cells in ankylosing spondylitis. TCRdb itself ran the 5' RACE reads through MiXCR, one entry per CDR3 protein. The sample lists 39,000 or so distinct CDR3 sequences, approximately 10% occurring once. The sequenced sample consisted of blood, either unsorted or a sorted T cell fraction (not recorded which). These receptors came from a male donor with ankylosing spondylitis or in good health (not recorded which). Both conserved end residues are part of each CDR3. Each record gives: clone size, D gene, J gene, V gene, CDR3 protein, CDR3 DNA. D genes are given only for firm matches. Where a row states a size, it is once, few, many or the class of an expanded clone; other rows omit it.

abundance: many; d_gene: TRBD2; j_gene: TRBJ2-3; v_gene: TRBV7-2; CDR3aa: CASSTWGGFTDTQYF; CDR3nt: TGTGCCAGCAGCACCTGGGGGGGGTTCACAGATACGCAGTATTTT
abundance: many; d_gene: NA; j_gene: TRBJ1-4; v_gene: TRBV12-5; CDR3aa: CASGLAMGSRATNEKLFF; CDR3nt: TGTGCTAGTGGTTTGGCGATGGGGAGCAGAGCAACTAATGAAAAACTGTTTTTT
abundance: few; d_gene: TRBD2; j_gene: TRBJ2-7; v_gene: TRBV5-4; CDR3aa: CASSPAGLAENYEQYF; CDR3nt: TGTGCCAGCAGCCCGGCGGGACTAGCGGAGAACTACGAGCAGTACTTC
abundance: many; d_gene: TRBD1; j_gene: TRBJ1-1; v_gene: TRBV29-1; CDR3aa: CSGDRGENTEAFF; CDR3nt: TGCAGCGGGGACAGGGGGGAAAACACTGAAGCTTTCTTT
abundance: NA; d_gene: NA; j_gene: TRBJ2-5; v_gene: TRBV2; CDR3aa: CASEEGWEREETQYF; CDR3nt: TGTGCCAGCGAAGAGGGGTGGGAGAGAGAAGAGACCCAGTACTTC
abundance: many; d_gene: NA; j_gene: TRBJ1-4; v_gene: TRBV20-1; CDR3aa: CSARKSGTQLLNF; CDR3nt: TGCAGTGCTAGAAAAAGCGGTACCCAACTGCTTAATTTT
abundance: many; d_gene: NA; j_gene: TRBJ2-3; v_gene: TRBV11-2; CDR3aa: CASSPLVGGDGSTDTQYF; CDR3nt: TGTGCCAGCAGCCCGCTTGTTGGCGGGGATGGGAGCACAGATACGCAGTATTTT
abundance: many; d_gene: NA; j_gene: TRBJ2-1; v_gene: TRBV11-2; CDR3aa: CASNPGRLVPNEQFF; CDR3nt: TGTGCCAGCAACCCCGGCAGACTAGTTCCCAATGAGCAGTTCTTC
abundance: NA; d_gene: TRBD2; j_gene: TRBJ2-7; v_gene: TRBV13; CDR3aa: CASRLLAGGREQYF; CDR3nt: TGTGCCAGCAGGCTACTAGCGGGAGGGCGAGAGCAGTACTTC
abundance: NA; d_gene: TRBD2; j_gene: TRBJ2-2; v_gene: TRBV30; CDR3aa: CARTSGRNTGELFF; CDR3nt: TGTGCCAGGACTAGCGGGAGGAACACCGGGGAGCTGTTTTTT
abundance: NA; d_gene: TRBD2; j_gene: TRBJ2-3; v_gene: TRBV19; CDR3aa: CASSKGGSSDTQYF; CDR3nt: TGTGCCAGTAGTAAGGGCGGGAGCTCTGATACGCAGTATTTT
abundance: few; d_gene: NA; j_gene: TRBJ2-5; v_gene: TRBV4-1; CDR3aa: CASSQDRGGQGERETQYF; CDR3nt: TGCGCCAGCAGCCAAGACCGGGGGGGGCAGGGGGAAAGGGAGACCCAGTACTTC
abundance: many; d_gene: TRBD1; j_gene: TRBJ2-7; v_gene: TRBV12-3/TRBV12-4; CDR3aa: CASSRGDRGQYEQYF; CDR3nt: TGTGCCAGCAGTCGCGGGGACAGGGGGCAGTACGAGCAGTACTTC
abundance: many; d_gene: NA; j_gene: TRBJ2-1; v_gene: TRBV7-3; CDR3aa: CASSLSPSVSYNEQFF; CDR3nt: TGTGCCAGCAGCTTATCCCCTAGTGTCTCCTACAATGAGCAGTTCTTC
abundance: many; d_gene: TRBD2; j_gene: TRBJ2-1; v_gene: TRBV7-8; CDR3aa: CASSLDWTSYNEQFF; CDR3nt: TGTGCCAGCAGCTTAGATTGGACTAGCTACAATGAGCAGTTCTTC
abundance: many; d_gene: TRBD1; j_gene: TRBJ2-7; v_gene: TRBV13; CDR3aa: CASRPRDRAYEQYF; CDR3nt: TGTGCCAGCAGGCCGCGGGACAGGGCCTACGAGCAGTACTTC
abundance: NA; d_gene: TRBD2; j_gene: TRBJ2-3; v_gene: TRBV27; CDR3aa: CASSTNRGTSGIQDTQYF; CDR3nt: TGTGCCAGCAGTACCAATCGGGGGACTAGCGGGATTCAGGATACGCAGTATTTT
abundance: many; d_gene: TRBD2; j_gene: TRBJ2-3; v_gene: TRBV20-1; CDR3aa: CSARYVGGLATALPTDTQYF; CDR3nt: TGCAGTGCTAGATATGTGGGGGGACTAGCAACTGCCCTACCCACAGATACGCAGTATTTT
abundance: few; d_gene: NA; j_gene: TRBJ1-3; v_gene: TRBV12-3/TRBV12-4; CDR3aa: CASIISGTGNTIYF; CDR3nt: TGTGCCAGCATAATTAGTGGAACCGGAAACACCATATATTTT
abundance: many; d_gene: NA; j_gene: TRBJ2-5; v_gene: TRBV5-1; CDR3aa: CASSLGEIQETQYF; CDR3nt: TGCGCCAGCAGCTTGGGGGAGATTCAAGAGACCCAGTACTTC
abundance: NA; d_gene: NA; j_gene: TRBJ1-1; v_gene: TRBV20-1; CDR3aa: CSASLFRPTLAEAFF; CDR3nt: TGCAGTGCTTCCCTCTTCAGACCTACCTTGGCCGAAGCTTTCTTT
abundance: NA; d_gene: NA; j_gene: TRBJ2-2; v_gene: TRBV18; CDR3aa: CASSPGVTTGELFF; CDR3nt: TGTGCCAGCTCACCGGGGGTGACGACCGGGGAGCTGTTTTTT